The present T cell receptor (beta chain) was sequenced within a study of T cells after yellow fever vaccination. This clonotype occurred a few times. Its specificity is unknown. It was through 5'RACE template switching that TCR cDNA was made, with a universal primer site and UMIs added. MiXCR was run by TCRdb on the 5' RACE reads, yielding one entry per CDR3 protein. In the table there are roughly 310,000 distinct CDR3 sequences, roughly 8.7% of which are singletons. Study-level results: Researchers noted that a small share of clonotypes showed up in both CD4 and CD8 compartments. Most primary-vaccination clones reappeared after the booster (approximately 97% CD4, about 88% CD8).

V lost 0 bases and J lost 7; bases outside the gene matches: 2. The V gene's germline CDR1 is SGHTA and CDR2 FQGNSA. The CDR3 loop spans 15 amino acids. The clonotype comes from a man aged 18 to 30 who received the YFV17D yellow fever vaccine. Material: PBMCs, obtained on the day of the first yellow fever vaccination. V and J are TRBV7-2 and TRBJ2-1, with 11 bases matching TRBD2. CDR3: CASSLAPSGGNEQFF. The CDR3 region has the DNA TGTGCCAGCAGCTTAGCCCCTAGCGGGGGGAATGAGCAGTTCTTC.